This TCR beta chain was captured in a study of cytomegalovirus exposure and HLA in healthy donors. Concerning this clone itself: Its cognate antigen is unknown.

PCR was performed using 60 Vbeta and 13 Jbeta primers. Per the study methods: A later analysis tallied about 80 million unique TCR beta chains, around 11 million of them shared. The method was immunoSEQ multiplex PCR; TCRdb's version includes in-frame clones alone and lacks a portion of them. The V and J calls and the clone size are those of that table, but D and trimming were determined from the DNA. The sample yields around 150,000 clones, approximately 80% seen once. This CDR3 has 14 amino acids. The V gene's germline CDR1 is MNHEY and CDR2 SMNVEV (reference sequence). Findings and limits, study-wide: Excluded: some indistinguishable V segments such as TRBV6-2 and TRBV6-3.

Sequencing used PBMCs. This TCR was recovered from a woman between 35 and 50 years old in good health and CMV-seropositive. V and J are TRBV27 and TRBJ2-5; 9 nucleotides align to TRBD1. The J call may be in error: the DNA end matches TRBJ2-7 better. This chain's CDR3 is CASSLGTGHYEQYF. The DNA for the CDR3 is TGTGCCAGCAGTTTGGGGACAGGGCACTACGAGCAGTACTTC.